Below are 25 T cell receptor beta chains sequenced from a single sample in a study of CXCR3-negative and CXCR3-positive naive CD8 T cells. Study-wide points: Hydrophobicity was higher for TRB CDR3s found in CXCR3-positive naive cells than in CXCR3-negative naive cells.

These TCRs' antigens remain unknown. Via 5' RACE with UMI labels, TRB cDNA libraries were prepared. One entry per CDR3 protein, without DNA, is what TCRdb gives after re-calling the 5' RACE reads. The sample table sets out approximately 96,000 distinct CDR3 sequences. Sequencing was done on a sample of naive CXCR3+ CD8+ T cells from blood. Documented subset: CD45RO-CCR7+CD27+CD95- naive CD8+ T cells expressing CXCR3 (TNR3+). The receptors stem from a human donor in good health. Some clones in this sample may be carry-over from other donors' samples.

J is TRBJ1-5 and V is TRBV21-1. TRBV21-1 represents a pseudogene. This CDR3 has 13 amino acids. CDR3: CASSNKSNQPQHF.

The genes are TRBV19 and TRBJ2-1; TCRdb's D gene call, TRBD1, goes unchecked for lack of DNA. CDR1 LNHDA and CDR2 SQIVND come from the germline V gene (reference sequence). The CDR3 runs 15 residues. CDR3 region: CASSMASGPYNEQFF. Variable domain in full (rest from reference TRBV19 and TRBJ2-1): DGGITQSPKYLFRKEGQNVTLSCEQNLNHDAMYWYRQDPGQGLRLIYYSQIVNDFQKGDIAEGYSVSREKKESFPLTVTSAQKNPTAFYLCASSMASGPYNEQFFGPGTRLTVL.

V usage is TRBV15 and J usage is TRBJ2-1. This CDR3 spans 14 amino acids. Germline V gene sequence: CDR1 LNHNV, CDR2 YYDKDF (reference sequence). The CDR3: CATSRGSVNNEQFF. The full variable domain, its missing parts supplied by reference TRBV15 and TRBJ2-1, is DAMVIQNPRYQVTQFGKPVTLSCSQTLNHNVMYWYQQKSSQAPKLLFHYYDKDFNNEADTPDNFQSRRPNTSFCFLDIRSPGLGDTAMYLCATSRGSVNNEQFFGPGTRLTVL.

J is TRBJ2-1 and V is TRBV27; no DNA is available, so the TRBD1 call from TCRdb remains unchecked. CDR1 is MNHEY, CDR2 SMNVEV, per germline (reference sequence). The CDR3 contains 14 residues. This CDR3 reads CATIPGTGVNEQFF.

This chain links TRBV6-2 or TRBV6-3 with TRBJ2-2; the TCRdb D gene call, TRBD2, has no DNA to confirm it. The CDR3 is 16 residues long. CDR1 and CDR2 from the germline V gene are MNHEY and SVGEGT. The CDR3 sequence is CASDLSGGLNTGELFF.

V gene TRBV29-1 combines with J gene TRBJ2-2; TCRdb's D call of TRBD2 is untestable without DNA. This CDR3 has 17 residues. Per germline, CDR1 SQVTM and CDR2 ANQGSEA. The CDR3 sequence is CSVVSGLAGGPIGKLFF.

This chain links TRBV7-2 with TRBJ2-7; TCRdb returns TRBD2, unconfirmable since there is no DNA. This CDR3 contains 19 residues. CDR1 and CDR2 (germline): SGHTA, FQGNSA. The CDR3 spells CASSSHGIGSVGGTYEQYF.

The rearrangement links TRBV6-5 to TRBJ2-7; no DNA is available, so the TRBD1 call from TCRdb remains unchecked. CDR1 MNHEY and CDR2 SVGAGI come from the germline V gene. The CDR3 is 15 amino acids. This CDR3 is CASSVATGVNYEQYF.

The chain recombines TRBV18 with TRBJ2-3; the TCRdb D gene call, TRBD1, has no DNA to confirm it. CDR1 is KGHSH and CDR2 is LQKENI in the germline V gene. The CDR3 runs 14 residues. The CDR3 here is CASPQGALVDTQYF.

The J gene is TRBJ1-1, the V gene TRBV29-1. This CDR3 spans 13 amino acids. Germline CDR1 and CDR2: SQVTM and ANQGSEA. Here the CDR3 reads CSVDWGRNTEAFF.

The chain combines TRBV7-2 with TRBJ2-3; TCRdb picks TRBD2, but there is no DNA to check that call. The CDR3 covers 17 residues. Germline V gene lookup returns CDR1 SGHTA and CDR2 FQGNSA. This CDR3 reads CASSAGLAGGITDTQYF.

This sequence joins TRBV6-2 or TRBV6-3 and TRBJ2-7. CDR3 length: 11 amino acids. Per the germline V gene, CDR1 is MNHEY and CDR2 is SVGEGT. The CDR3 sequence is CASSRPYEQYF.

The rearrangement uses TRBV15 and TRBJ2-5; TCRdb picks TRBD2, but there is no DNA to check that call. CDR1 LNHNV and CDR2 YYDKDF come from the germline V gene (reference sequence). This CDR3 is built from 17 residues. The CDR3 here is CATSSALAGGLQETQYF.

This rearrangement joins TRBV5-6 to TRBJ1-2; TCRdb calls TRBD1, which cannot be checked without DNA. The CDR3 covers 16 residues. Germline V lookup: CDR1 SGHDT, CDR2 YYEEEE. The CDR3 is CASSYGQGARNYGYTF. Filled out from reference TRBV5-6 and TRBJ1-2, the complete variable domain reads DAGVTQSPTHLIKTRGQQVTLRCSPKSGHDTVSWYQQALGQGPQFIFQYYEEEERQRGNFPDRFSGHQFPNYSSELNVNALLLGDSALYLCASSYGQGARNYGYTFGSGTRLTVV.

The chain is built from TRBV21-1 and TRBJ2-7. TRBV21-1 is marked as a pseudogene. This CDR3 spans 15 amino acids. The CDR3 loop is CASRNPRTGTYEQYF.

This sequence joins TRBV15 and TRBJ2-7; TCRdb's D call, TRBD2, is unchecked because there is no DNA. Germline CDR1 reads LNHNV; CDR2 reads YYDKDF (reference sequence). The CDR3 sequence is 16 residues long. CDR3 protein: CATSSLEGLLSYEQYF.

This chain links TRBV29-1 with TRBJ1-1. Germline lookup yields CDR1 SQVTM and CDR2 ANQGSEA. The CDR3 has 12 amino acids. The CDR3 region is CSVTSGDTEAFF. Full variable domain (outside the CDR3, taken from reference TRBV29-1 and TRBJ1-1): SAVISQKPSRDICQRGTSLTIQCQVDSQVTMMFWYRQQPGQSLTLIATANQGSEATYESGFVIDKFPISRPNLTFSTLTVSNMSPEDSSIYLCSVTSGDTEAFFGQGTRLTVV.

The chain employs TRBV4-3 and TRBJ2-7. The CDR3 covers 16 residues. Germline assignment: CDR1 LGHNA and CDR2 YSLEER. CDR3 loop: CASSQDSAGSSYEQYF.

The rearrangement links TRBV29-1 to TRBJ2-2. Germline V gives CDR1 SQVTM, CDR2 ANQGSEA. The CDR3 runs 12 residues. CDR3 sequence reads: CSVERGTGELFF.

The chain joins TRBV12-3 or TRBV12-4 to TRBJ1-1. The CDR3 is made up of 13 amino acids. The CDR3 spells CASSFTVFTEAFF.

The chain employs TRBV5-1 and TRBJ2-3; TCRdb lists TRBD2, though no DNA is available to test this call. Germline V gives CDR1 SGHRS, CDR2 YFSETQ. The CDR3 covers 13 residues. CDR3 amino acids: CASTLMGTDTQYF.

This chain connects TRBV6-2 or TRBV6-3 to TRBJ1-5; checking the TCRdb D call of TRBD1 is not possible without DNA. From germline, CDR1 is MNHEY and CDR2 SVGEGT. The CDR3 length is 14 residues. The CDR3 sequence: CASSYWETGTPQHF.

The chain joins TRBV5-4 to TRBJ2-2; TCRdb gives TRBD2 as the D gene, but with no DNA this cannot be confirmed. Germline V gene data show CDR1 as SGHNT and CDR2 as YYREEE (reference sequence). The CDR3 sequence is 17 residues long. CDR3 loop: CASSTSPALPNTGELFF.

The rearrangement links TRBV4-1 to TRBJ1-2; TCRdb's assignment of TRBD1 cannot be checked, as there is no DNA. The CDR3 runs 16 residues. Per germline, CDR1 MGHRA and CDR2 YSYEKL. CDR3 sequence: CASSPKQGALLYGYTF.

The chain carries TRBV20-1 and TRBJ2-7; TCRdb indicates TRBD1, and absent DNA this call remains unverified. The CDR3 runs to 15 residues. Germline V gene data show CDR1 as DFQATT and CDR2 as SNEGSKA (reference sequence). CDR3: CSARAPGQPSYEQYF.